Following are 15 T cell receptor beta chains from one sample sequenced in a study of OX40 agonist ivuxolimab in advanced cancers. Libraries were constructed by the immunoSEQ multiplex PCR assay. TCRdb carries this immuneACCESS record with in-frame sequences only. Its versions omit some clonotypes, under half of them owing to an unresolved V gene in the studies checked, with the rest unexplained. This sample has tens of thousands of clones in its table, and 85% to 90% of those were observed once. Of the sample, around 2.3% is held by the ten largest clones. Sequencing was performed on CD4+ or CD8+ T cells sorted from blood, taken in a trial of the OX40 agonist ivuxolimab. These receptors all come from an adult with an advanced solid tumor such as melanoma, head and neck, liver or kidney cancer.

The chain carries TRBV6-1 and TRBJ1-1, with D maybe TRBD1 (6 bases). Germline-derived CDR1 and CDR2 are MNHNS and SASEGT. Trimming pared 1 base from V and 4 bases from J, leaving 22 bases between. The CDR3 is 18 amino acids. CDR3 sequence: CASSEVRWGRSGRTEAFF. The CDR3 DNA sequence: TGTGCCAGCAGTGAAGTTAGATGGGGGCGAAGTGGGCGCACTGAAGCTTTCTTT.

The V gene is TRBV5-4, the J gene TRBJ1-1, with TRBD1 as a possible D gene (5 bases). Per germline, CDR1 SGHNT and CDR2 YYREEE (reference sequence). V was pared by 6 bases and J by 1 base, with 16 bases between. This CDR3 has 15 amino acids. CDR3 in DNA: TGTGCCAGCAACCCTCCCAGCGGGGGGAACACTGAAGCTTTCTTT. This gives the protein CASNPPSGGNTEAFF.

The CDR3 loop reads CASSPVGGNTEAFF. CDR3 nucleotide sequence: TGTGCCAGCTCACCAGTCGGGGGGAACACTGAAGCTTTCTTT. J is TRBJ1-1 and V is TRBV18; a possible D gene is TRBD1 (5 bases). Trimming took off 2 bases at V and 1 base at J, with 8 bases between the two ends. The CDR3 consists of 14 residues. Germline V gene data show CDR1 as KGHSH and CDR2 as LQKENI.

The genes are TRBV28 and TRBJ2-5, with 14 bases fitting TRBD2. The CDR3 contains 17 residues. V shed 6 bases and J 4 bases; nucleotides not matched to a gene: 10. The germline gives CDR1 MDHEN, CDR2 SYDVKM. CDR3 DNA: TGTGCCAGCAGCTCCCAGACTAGCGGGGGGGCCACAGAGACCCAGTACTTC. Amino acids: CASSSQTSGGATETQYF.

The chain is built from TRBV28 and TRBJ2-5, with D unclear. V was clipped by 5 bases and J by 4 bases, with 8 bases between them. CDR1 MDHEN and CDR2 SYDVKM come from the germline V gene. The CDR3 spans 12 residues. Here the CDR3 reads CASSHFVETQYF. CDR3 nucleotides: TGTGCCAGCAGTCATTTCGTAGAGACCCAGTACTTC.

The sample holds one count of this clone. V is TRBV5-1 and J is TRBJ1-3; TRBD1 is a possible D gene (6 bases). Trimming took off 4 bases at V and 4 bases at J, with 15 bases between the two ends. Per germline, CDR1 SGHRS and CDR2 YFSETQ. CDR3 length: 15 amino acids. The CDR3 spells CASSVGDTMGNTIYF. Written as DNA, the CDR3 is TGCGCCAGCAGCGTGGGGGACACGATGGGAAACACCATATATTTT.

The chain couples TRBV5-6 to TRBJ1-5; TRBD1 might be the D (5 bases). CDR1 is SGHDT, CDR2 YYEEEE, per germline. Trimming pared 1 base from V and 1 base from J, leaving 9 bases between. This CDR3 is 15 amino acids long. This CDR3 reads CASSLRGPSNQPQHF. In DNA, the CDR3 is TGTGCCAGCAGCTTGAGGGGACCCAGCAATCAGCCCCAGCATTTT. The whole variable domain, filled in from reference TRBV5-6 and TRBJ1-5, reads DAGVTQSPTHLIKTRGQQVTLRCSPKSGHDTVSWYQQALGQGPQFIFQYYEEEERQRGNFPDRFSGHQFPNYSSELNVNALLLGDSALYLCASSLRGPSNQPQHFGDGTRLSIL.

This chain connects TRBV30 to TRBJ1-2; 7 bases fit TRBD1. The CDR3 spans 19 residues. V was clipped by 1 base and J by 4 bases; unmatched bases: 21. CDR1 and CDR2 from the germline V gene are GTSNPN and SVGIG (reference sequence). The CDR3 bases are TGTGCCTGGAGTGCCCGCTTCGGACAGGCGAAACCCCCTCTCTATGGCTACACCTTC. Encoded protein: CAWSARFGQAKPPLYGYTF.

The V call is TRBV6-6, the J call TRBJ1-1, with D possibly being TRBD1 (5 bases). Deletions cut 2 bases from V and 1 base from J, with 14 bases between. This CDR3 has 16 amino acids. The germline CDR1 and CDR2 sequences are MNHNY and SVGAGI (reference sequence). The CDR3, as DNA: TGTGCCAGCAGTTACGGAGGGGCAGTGTCGAACACTGAAGCTTTCTTT. Amino acid sequence: CASSYGGAVSNTEAFF.

V gene TRBV9 combines with J gene TRBJ2-5; TRBD2 aligns across 11 bases. CDR3 length equals 18 residues. The J segment lost 1 base and the V segment lost 4 bases, leaving 12 bases of the junction unmatched. Germline V gene data show CDR1 as SGDLS and CDR2 as YYNGEE. CDR3 protein: CASSLQAQTSGIQETQYF. DNA of the CDR3: TGTGCCAGCAGCCTACAGGCTCAGACTAGCGGGATCCAAGAGACCCAGTACTTC.

The chain uses TRBV14 and TRBJ2-1; 11 positions agree with TRBD1. CDR3 length: 15 residues. V gave up 5 bases and J gave up 5 bases; unmatched junction bases: 5. Germline V CDR1 and CDR2: SGHDN, FVKESK. The CDR3 reads CASSYGTGGNNEQFF. In DNA form, the CDR3 reads TGTGCCAGCAGCTACGGGACAGGGGGAAACAATGAGCAGTTCTTC. The variable domain in full, with the rest retrieved from reference TRBV14 and TRBJ2-1, is EAGVTQFPSHSVIEKGQTVTLRCDPISGHDNLYWYRRVMGKEIKFLLHFVKESKQDESGMPNNRFLAERTGGTYSTLKVQPAELEDSGVYFCASSYGTGGNNEQFFGPGTRLTVL.

The gene calls are TRBV6-1 and TRBJ2-4; 8 bases align to TRBD2. The CDR3 covers 13 residues. CDR1 is MNHNS and CDR2 is SASEGT in the germline V gene. The junction had 5 bases not matched to a gene; V was cut back by 7 bases and J by 6 bases. Here the CDR3 DNA reads TGTGCCAGCACCTCCGGGGGGGCAAACATTCAGTACTTC. This sequence encodes CASTSGGANIQYF.

This clone ranks as medium-sized. The chain has TRBV19 and TRBJ2-3, with D tentatively TRBD1 (6 bases). The CDR3 has 15 amino acids. Looked up from germline, CDR1 is LNHDA and CDR2 is SQIVND (reference sequence). Between the trimmed V and J ends, which lost 6 bases and 5 bases, there was a span of 18 bases. CDR3 in DNA: TGTGCCAGTAGAGACCGGGACAAAGCAGAAGATACGCAGTATTTT. Protein sequence: CASRDRDKAEDTQYF.

The rearrangement joins TRBV19 to TRBJ2-3; the match to TRBD1 covers 7 bases. The CDR3 covers 15 residues. V lost 4 bases and J lost 3; bases outside the gene matches: 7. Germline assignment: CDR1 LNHDA and CDR2 SQIVND (reference sequence). CDR3 nucleotides: TGTGCCAGTAGTAAGGGGGCTGGGGTTACAGATACGCAGTATTTT. Its translation: CASSKGAGVTDTQYF.

This chain uses TRBV7-2 with TRBJ2-1, with D maybe TRBD2 (6 bases). Deletions cut 5 bases from V and 0 bases from J, with 20 bases between. This CDR3 has 18 amino acids. The germline V gene encodes CDR1 SGHTA and CDR2 FQGNSA. The CDR3 loop is CASSAGGRGPSSYNEQFF. The DNA for the CDR3 is TGTGCCAGCAGCGCCGGGGGTCGGGGTCCAAGCTCCTACAATGAGCAGTTCTTC.